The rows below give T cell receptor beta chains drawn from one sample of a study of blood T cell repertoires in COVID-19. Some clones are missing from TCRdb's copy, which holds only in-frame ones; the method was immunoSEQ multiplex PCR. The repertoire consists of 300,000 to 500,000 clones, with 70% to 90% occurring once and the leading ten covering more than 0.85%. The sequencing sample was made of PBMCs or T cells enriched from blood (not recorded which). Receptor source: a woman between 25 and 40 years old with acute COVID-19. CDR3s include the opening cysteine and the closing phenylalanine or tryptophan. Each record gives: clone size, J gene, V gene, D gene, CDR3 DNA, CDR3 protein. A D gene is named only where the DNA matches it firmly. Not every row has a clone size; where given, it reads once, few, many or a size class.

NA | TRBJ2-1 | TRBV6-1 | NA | TGTGCCAGCAGTGGGCGGGTAGCTAGCAATTACAATGAGCAGTTCTTC | CASSGRVASNYNEQFF
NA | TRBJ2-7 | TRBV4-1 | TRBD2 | TGCGCCAGCAGCCAAGCAGGACTAGCGGGGATCTACGAGCAGTACTTC | CASSQAGLAGIYEQYF
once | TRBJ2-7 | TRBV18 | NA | TGTGCCAGCTCACCGCGTCGGGACTCGGGGAGGGAGCAGTACTTC | CASSPRRDSGREQYF
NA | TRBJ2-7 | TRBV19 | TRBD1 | TGTGCCAGTAGTATAGCTCCTGGACAGGGATACGAGCAGTACTTC | CASSIAPGQGYEQYF
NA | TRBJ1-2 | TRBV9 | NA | TGTGCCAGCAGCGTAGCTTCGACAGGCAACTATGGCTACACCTTC | CASSVASTGNYGYTF
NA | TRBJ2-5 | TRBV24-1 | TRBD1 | TGTGCCACCAGTGAAGGGACAGGGTCACGGTGGGAGACCCAGTACTTC | CATSEGTGSRWETQYF
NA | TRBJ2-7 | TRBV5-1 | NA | TGCGCCAGCAGCGCCTCTTGGGGGGGCGGCGAGCAGTACTTC | CASSASWGGGEQYF
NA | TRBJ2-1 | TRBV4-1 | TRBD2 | TGCGCCAGCAGCCACCAACTAGCGGGGGTCAATGAGCAGTTCTTC | CASSHQLAGVNEQFF
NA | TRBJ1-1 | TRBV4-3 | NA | TGCGCCAGCAGCCAAGATATGGTCTCAGAAAAAACTTTCTTT | CASSQDMVSEKTFF
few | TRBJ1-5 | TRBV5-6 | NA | TGTGCCAGCAGCTCCCTTCGGGGTCAGCCCCAGCATTTT | CASSSLRGQPQHF
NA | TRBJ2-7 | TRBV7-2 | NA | TGTGCCAGCAGCCCCCGCACAGGGCGGCACGAGCAGTACTTC | CASSPRTGRHEQYF
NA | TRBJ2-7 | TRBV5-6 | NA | TGTGCCAGCAGCTCGGTGAGGGTCTACGAGCAGTACTTC | CASSSVRVYEQYF
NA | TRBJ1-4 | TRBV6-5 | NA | TGTGCCAGCAGTACCGACGGGGAAAAACTGTTTTTT | CASSTDGEKLFF
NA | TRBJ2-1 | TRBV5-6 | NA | TGTGCCAGCAGCTTGGTACAGGGCCGTCCCCATGAGCAGTTCTTC | CASSLVQGRPHEQFF
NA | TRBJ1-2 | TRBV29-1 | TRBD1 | TGCAGCGTGGCAGGGACAGGGAATGGCTACACCTTC | CSVAGTGNGYTF
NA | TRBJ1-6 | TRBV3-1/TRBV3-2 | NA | TGTGCCAGCAGCCAAGATCACACAGGGAGACCCCTCCACTTT | CASSQDHTGRPLHF
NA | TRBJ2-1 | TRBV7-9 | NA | TGTGCCAGCAGCACCGGGGCGGGACTTCGCATACAAGCTGAGCAGTTCTTC | CASSTGAGLRIQAEQFF
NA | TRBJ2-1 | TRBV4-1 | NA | TGCGCCAGCAGCCAAGTTCAAGGAGCTAGGCATGAGCAGTTCTTC | CASSQVQGARHEQFF
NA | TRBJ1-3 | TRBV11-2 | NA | TGTGCCAGCAGCTTAGATCCCGGACTTGTCACCATATATTTT | CASSLDPGLVTIYF
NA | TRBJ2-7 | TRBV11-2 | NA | TGTGCCAGCAGCTTAATATGGTCGAGCTACGAGCAGTACTTC | CASSLIWSSYEQYF
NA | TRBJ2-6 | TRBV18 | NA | TGTGCCAGCTCACCAACGCGGGGAACTGGGGCCAACGTCCTGACTTTC | CASSPTRGTGANVLTF
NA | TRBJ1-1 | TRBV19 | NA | TGTGCCAGTAGTGCCCTGGGCTGGAACACTGAAGCTTTCTTT | CASSALGWNTEAFF
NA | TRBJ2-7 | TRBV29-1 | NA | TGCAGCGTTCAAGCACTAGCCGCACCCTACGAGCAGTACTTC | CSVQALAAPYEQYF
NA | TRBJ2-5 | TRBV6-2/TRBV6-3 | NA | TGTGCCAGCAGTTACTCGACCGCGGGCGAGACCCAGTACTTC | CASSYSTAGETQYF
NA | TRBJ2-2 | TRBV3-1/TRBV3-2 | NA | TGTGCCAGCAGCCAGGGGGGGCGTAACACCGGGGAGCTGTTTTTT | CASSQGGRNTGELFF
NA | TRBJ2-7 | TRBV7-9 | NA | TGTGCCAGCAGCCGCCAGGGGAAGGTCGTCGAGCAGTACTTC | CASSRQGKVVEQYF
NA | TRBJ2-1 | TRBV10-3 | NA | TGTGCCATCAGTGAGTCCCAGGGTGGGTTCTACAATGAGCAGTTCTTC | CAISESQGGFYNEQFF
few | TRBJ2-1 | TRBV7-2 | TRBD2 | TGTGCCAGCAGAACCCCCACTAGCGGGGGGTCCTACAATGAGCAGTTCTTC | CASRTPTSGGSYNEQFF
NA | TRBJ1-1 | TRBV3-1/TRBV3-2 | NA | TGTGCCAGCAGCCACGAAGGGGTCGGGAGTGAAGCTTTCTTT | CASSHEGVGSEAFF
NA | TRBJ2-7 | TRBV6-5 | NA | TGTGCCAGCAGTTACACGCGGAAGAGCTCCTACGAGCAGTACTTC | CASSYTRKSSYEQYF
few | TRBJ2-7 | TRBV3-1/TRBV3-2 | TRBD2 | TGTGCCAGCAGCCAAGAAAGGCGGGGGGGCCCCGAGCAGTACTTC | CASSQERRGGPEQYF
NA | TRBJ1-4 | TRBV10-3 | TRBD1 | TGTGCCATCAGAACCGGGACAGGGAAGGAAAAACTGTTTTTT | CAIRTGTGKEKLFF
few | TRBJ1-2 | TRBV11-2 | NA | TGTGCCAGCAGCTTAACTCTCGTTGGCTACACCTTC | CASSLTLVGYTF
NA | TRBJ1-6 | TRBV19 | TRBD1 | TGTGCCAGTAGTATATTACAGGGGAGCTCACCCCTCCACTTT | CASSILQGSSPLHF
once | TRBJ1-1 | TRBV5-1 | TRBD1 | TGCGCCAGCAGCAGGGAACGGGACAGGGAGGCTTTCTTT | CASSRERDREAFF
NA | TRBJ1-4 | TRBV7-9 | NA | TGTGCCAGCAGCTTAAACGGCAGGGGCCAAGAAAAACTGTTTTTT | CASSLNGRGQEKLFF
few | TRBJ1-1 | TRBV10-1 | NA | TGCGCCAGCAGTGCCGGGAGGGACTTGGGCACTGAAGCTTTCTTT | CASSAGRDLGTEAFF
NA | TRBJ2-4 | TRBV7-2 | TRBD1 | TGTGCCAGCAGCTTCCAGGGGGTTCAAAACATTCAGTACTTC | CASSFQGVQNIQYF
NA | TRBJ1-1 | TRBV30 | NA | TGTGCCTGGAGTGGCGCTGAAGCTTTCTTT | CAWSGAEAFF
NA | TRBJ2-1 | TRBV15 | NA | TGTGCCACCTCGAAGGGCGACAGTATATACAATGAGCAGTTCTTC | CATSKGDSIYNEQFF
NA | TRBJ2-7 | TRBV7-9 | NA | TGTGCCAGCAGCCTTGGCGACAGCTCCTACGAGCAGTACTTC | CASSLGDSSYEQYF
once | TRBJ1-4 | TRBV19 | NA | TGTGCCAGTAGCTTAAACGCGGGTGAAAAACTGTTTTTT | CASSLNAGEKLFF
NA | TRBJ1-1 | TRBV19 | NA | TGTGCCAGTAGTATCGCAGGGTTGTCGTACACTGAAGCTTTCTTT | CASSIAGLSYTEAFF
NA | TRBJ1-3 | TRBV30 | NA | TGTGCCTGGAGTCGGGGGACTGGAAACACCATATATTTT | CAWSRGTGNTIYF
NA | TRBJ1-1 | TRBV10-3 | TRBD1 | TGTGCCATCAACCGGGACAGGAACACTGAAGCTTTCTTT | CAINRDRNTEAFF
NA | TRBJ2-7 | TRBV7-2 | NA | TGTGCCAGCAGCCTCCAGACAGGATTAGTTGACGAGCAGTACTTC | CASSLQTGLVDEQYF